This TCR beta chain was profiled in a study of T cells in Graves' hyperthyroidism and ophthalmopathy. Study outcomes and limitations: Blood also held most thyroid clonotypes expanded beyond 0.001. From stable hyperthyroidism, ophthalmopathy was separated by a 13 V-J model. The model anticipated ophthalmopathy a median about 7.1 months pre-onset.

TCR beta CDR3 region amplification was performed from RNA transcripts. A first-round RT-PCR of the TCR CDR3 used the HTBI primer set. MiXCR, run by TCRdb on the multiplex PCR reads, gives a single entry per CDR3 protein. The sample lists around 340,000 distinct CDR3 sequences; about a sixth were seen once. V gave up 4 bases and J gave up 2 bases; unmatched junction bases: 6. From germline, CDR1 is SGHAT and CDR2 FQNNGV. This CDR3 contains 15 residues. This clonotype was found many times. Its antigen is unknown. The sequence derives from a woman aged 25-40 years with Graves' hyperthyroidism that later progressed to Graves' ophthalmopathy. Sequencing was carried out using blood. The J gene is TRBJ2-5, the V gene TRBV11-2; 8 nucleotides match TRBD1. The CDR3 sequence: CASSWTGTGQETQYF. The CDR3 region has the DNA TGTGCCAGCAGCTGGACAGGGACGGGGCAAGAGACCCAGTACTTC. Looking up the rest from reference TRBV11-2 and TRBJ2-5 gives the full variable domain: EAGVAQSPRYKIIEKRQSVAFWCNPISGHATLYWYQQILGQGPKLLIQFQNNGVVDDSQLPKDRFSAERLKGVDSTLKIQPAKLEDSAVYLCASSWTGTGQETQYFGPGTRLLVL.